This TCR beta chain was recorded in a study of glioma-infiltrating T cells (dated by TCRdb to the mid-2010s). Study-level background: Sequencing of TCR alpha- and beta-chain repertoires was performed on glioma tissue, on non-neoplastic brain tissue, and on matched peripheral blood mononuclear cells. Three low-grade glioma patients, several primary glioblastoma patients, and three non-glioma patients who contributed non-neoplastic brain tissue made up the paired cohort. To measure how far tissue and blood T-cell populations diverged, each tissue-infiltrating repertoire was compared against the peripheral blood repertoire of the same patient. Here is what the overall study found, with its caveats: The group comparisons were based on small numbers of patients: three non-neoplastic, three low-grade glioma and roughly eight glioblastoma patients. Very few CDR3 sequences were found to be shared between tissue and blood, and this scarcity was attributed to high CDR3 diversity and limited sampling. VJ-independent divergence between tissue and blood was below expectation in non-neoplastic patients but above expectation in all gliomas, especially low-grade gliomas.

Sequences MNHNS (CDR1) and SASEGT (CDR2) are obtained from the germline V gene. Taken from cysteine to phenylalanine, the CDR3 has 14 residues. Only the CDR3 region is kept as DNA, spanning 42 bases read in frame from base 1. In the case of this clonotype: It lacks a known antigen. Germline is not matched at one junction end, which may reflect a read error.

TCR alpha and beta CDR3 regions were amplified with the iRepertoire nested amplicon-rescue multiplex PCR (arm-PCR) platform from RNA. One-step reverse transcription and amplification used about 100-400 ng of tissue mRNA or PBMC total RNA as input. Following bead purification, Illumina adapters were added by a secondary multiplex PCR, and libraries between 200 and 400 bp were gel-purified. Libraries carried internal 6-nucleotide barcodes used for demultiplexing. Sequencing of libraries was performed on an Illumina MiSeq with 2x220 or 2x250 nucleotide paired-end reads. As for the authors' bioinformatics: Paired reads were merged using FLASH 1.2.11 and were aligned to the GRCh37 human genome using BWA-MEM, after which TRA and TRB reads were extracted. An IMGT-derived reference of cassette sequences and CDR3 motifs, with pseudogenes included, was used for V and J assignment. Reads were translated in three frames, and productive CDR3s were defined as those with a C...FGXG motif and no stop codons. A clonotype was defined as a unique combination of a V-J cassette pair and a CDR3 amino acid sequence. Hamming distance filtering was applied to reads, with thresholds set by the sequence error rate of each sample in mapped regions. TCRdb reanalyzed the raw reads on its own, using fastp at Q25 for trimming and MiXCR for clone calling, and kept in-frame beta chains. Every entry covers one CDR3 protein and lists the most common genes and DNA from its rows. None of the V and J calls come from the authors' own analysis; TCRdb made them. This sample has 150,000 to 200,000 distinct CDR3 sequences in its table, and roughly 32% of those were observed once. The ten largest clones add up to around 20% of the sample.

Specimen: glioma tissue, nonneoplastic brain tissue, or PBMCs (not recorded which). The origin of this receptor is a human donor with low-grade glioma or glioblastoma, undergoing nonglioma brain surgery, or in good health (not recorded which). The rearranged chain carries TRBV6-1 and TRBJ1-2; 7 central nucleotides agree with TRBD1. The DNA reads as follows: TGTGCCAGTAGTGAACTGACAGGGCTAGTCAGCTACACCTTC. Its coded protein is CASSELTGLVSYTF.